A single T cell receptor beta chain is shown here with its context. The data derive from a study of T cell changes during pregnancy in multiple sclerosis. The CDR3 totals 15 residues. V lost 0 bases, J lost 1 base, and 1 base stayed unmatched. The germline CDR1 and CDR2 sequences are SGHKS and YYEKEE (reference sequence). Clones were sequenced by immunoSEQ multiplex PCR, and TCRdb holds only the in-frame ones, with some missing. The sample gives about 110,000 clones, 92% of which show up once; about 1.6% is in the top ten. The material sequenced was peripheral blood, taken in the third trimester of pregnancy. The V call is TRBV5-5, the J call TRBJ2-7, with 10 bases lining up with TRBD1. The TCR sequence derives from a female donor with multiple sclerosis, enrolled in a pregnancy study. The CDR3 nucleotides read TGTGCCAGCAGCTTGGGACAGGGGGCGTCCTACGAGCAGTACTTC. Its translation is CASSLGQGASYEQYF. The full variable domain, its missing parts supplied by reference TRBV5-5 and TRBJ2-7, is DAGVTQSPTHLIKTRGQQVTLRCSPISGHKSVSWYQQVLGQGPQFIFQYYEKEERGRGNFPDRFSARQFPNYSSELNVNALLLGDSALYLCASSLGQGASYEQYFGPGTRLTVT.